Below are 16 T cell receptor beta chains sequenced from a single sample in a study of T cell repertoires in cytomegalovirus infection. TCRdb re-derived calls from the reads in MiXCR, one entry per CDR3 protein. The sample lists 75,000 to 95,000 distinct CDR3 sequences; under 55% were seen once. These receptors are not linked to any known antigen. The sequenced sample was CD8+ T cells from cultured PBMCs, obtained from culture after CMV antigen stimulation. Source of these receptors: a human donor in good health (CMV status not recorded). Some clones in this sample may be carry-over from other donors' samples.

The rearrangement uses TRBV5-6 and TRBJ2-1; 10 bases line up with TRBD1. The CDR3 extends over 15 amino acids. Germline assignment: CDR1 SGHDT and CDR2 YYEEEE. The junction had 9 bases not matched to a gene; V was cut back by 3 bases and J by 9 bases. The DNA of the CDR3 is TGTGCCAGCAGCTCCGGGACAGGGGAATACGGTGAGCAGTTCTTC. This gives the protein CASSSGTGEYGEQFF.

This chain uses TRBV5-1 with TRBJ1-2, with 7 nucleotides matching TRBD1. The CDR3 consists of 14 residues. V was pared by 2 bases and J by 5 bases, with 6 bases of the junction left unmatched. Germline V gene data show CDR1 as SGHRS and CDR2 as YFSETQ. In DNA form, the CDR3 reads TGCGCCAGCAGCTTAACAGGGGAAGAATATGGCTACACCTTC. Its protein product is CASSLTGEEYGYTF.

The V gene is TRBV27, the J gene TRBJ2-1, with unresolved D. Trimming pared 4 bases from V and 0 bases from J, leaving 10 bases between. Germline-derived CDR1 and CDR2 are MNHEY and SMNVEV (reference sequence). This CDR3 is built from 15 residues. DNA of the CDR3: TGTGCCAGCAGTTCCGCCCGGAGCTCCTACAATGAGCAGTTCTTC. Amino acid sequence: CASSSARSSYNEQFF.

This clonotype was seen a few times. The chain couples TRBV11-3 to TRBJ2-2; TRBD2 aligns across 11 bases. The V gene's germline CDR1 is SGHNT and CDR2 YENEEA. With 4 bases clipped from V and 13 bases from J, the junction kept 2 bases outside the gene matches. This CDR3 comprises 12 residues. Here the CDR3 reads CASSSLAGGLFF. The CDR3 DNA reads TGTGCCAGCAGCTCCCTAGCGGGAGGGCTGTTTTTT.

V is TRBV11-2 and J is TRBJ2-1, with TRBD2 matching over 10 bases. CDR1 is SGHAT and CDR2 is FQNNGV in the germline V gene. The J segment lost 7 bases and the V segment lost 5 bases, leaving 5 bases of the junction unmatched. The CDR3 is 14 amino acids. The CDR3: CASSPAGGLNEQFF. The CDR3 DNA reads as TGTGCCAGCAGCCCAGCGGGGGGGTTGAATGAGCAGTTCTTC.

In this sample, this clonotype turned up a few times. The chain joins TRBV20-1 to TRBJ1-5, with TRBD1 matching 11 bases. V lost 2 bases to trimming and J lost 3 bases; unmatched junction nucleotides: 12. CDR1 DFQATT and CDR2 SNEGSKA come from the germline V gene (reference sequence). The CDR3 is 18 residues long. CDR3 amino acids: CSARSAGTGGGTNQPQHF. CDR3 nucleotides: TGCAGTGCTAGATCTGCCGGGACAGGGGGGGGGACCAATCAGCCCCAGCATTTT.

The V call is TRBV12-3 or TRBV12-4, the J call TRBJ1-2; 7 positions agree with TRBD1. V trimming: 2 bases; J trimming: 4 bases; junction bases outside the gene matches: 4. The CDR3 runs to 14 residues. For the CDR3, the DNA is TGTGCCAGCAGTTTAAGGGACAGAATCTATGGCTACACCTTC. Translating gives CASSLRDRIYGYTF.

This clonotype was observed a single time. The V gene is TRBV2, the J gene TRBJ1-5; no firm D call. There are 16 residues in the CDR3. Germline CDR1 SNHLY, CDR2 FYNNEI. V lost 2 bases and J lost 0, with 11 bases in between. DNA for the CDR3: TGTGCCAGCAGTGAAATGGACCCTTATAGCAATCAGCCCCAGCATTTT. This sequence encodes CASSEMDPYSNQPQHF.

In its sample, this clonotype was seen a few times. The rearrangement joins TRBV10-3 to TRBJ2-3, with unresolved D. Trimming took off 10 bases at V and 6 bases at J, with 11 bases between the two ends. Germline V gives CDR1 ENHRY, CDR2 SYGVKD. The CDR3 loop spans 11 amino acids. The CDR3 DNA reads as TGTGCCACCATAAATGCCGATACGCAGTATTTT. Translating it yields CATINADTQYF.

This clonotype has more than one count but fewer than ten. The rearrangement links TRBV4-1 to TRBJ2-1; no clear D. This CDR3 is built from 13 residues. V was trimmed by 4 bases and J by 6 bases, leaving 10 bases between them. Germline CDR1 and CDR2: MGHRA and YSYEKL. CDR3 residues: CASSLGPLNEQFF. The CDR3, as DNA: TGCGCCAGCAGCCTCGGACCTCTCAATGAGCAGTTCTTC.

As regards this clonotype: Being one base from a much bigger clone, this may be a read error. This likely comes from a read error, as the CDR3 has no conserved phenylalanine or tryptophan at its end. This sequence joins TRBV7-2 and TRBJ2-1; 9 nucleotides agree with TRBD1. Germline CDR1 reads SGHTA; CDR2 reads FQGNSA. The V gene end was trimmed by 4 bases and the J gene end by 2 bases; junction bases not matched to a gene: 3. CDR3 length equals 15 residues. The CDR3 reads CASSSTGGPYNEQFL. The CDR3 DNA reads TGTGCCAGCAGCTCGACAGGGGGGCCCTACAATGAGCAGTTCTTA.

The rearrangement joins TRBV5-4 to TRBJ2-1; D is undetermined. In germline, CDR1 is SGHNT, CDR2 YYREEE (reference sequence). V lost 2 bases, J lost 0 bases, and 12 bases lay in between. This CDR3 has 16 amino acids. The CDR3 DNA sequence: TGTGCCAGCAGCTTTCTTGCGGTGGGCTCCTACAATGAGCAGTTCTTC. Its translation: CASSFLAVGSYNEQFF.

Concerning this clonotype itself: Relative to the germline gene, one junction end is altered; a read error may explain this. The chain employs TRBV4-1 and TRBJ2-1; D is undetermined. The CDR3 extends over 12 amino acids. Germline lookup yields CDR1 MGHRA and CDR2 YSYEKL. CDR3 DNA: TGTGCCAGCAGCCAAGCAGGTAATGAGCAGTTCTTC. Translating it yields CASSQAGNEQFF.

The CDR3: CASSLVLAWNEQFF. In nucleotides, the CDR3 is TGTGCCAGCAGCCTTGTGCTGGCCTGGAATGAGCAGTTCTTC. The chain employs TRBV7-9 and TRBJ2-1; D call uncertain. CDR3 length equals 14 residues. Trimming stripped 5 bases from V and 7 bases from J, with 15 bases between. Germline V lookup: CDR1 SEHNR, CDR2 FQNEAQ (reference sequence). Together with reference TRBV7-9 and TRBJ2-1, the CDR3 gives the full variable domain: DTGVSQNPRHKITKRGQNVTFRCDPISEHNRLYWYRQTLGQGPEFLTYFQNEAQLEKSRLLSDRFSAERPKGSFSTLEIQRTEQGDSAMYLCASSLVLAWNEQFFGPGTRLTVL.

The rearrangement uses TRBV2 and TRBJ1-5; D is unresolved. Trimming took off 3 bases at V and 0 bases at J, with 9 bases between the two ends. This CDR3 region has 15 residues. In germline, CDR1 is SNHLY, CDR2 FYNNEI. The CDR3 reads CASSEWGDSNQPQHF. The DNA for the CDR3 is TGTGCCAGCAGTGAGTGGGGTGATAGCAATCAGCCCCAGCATTTT.

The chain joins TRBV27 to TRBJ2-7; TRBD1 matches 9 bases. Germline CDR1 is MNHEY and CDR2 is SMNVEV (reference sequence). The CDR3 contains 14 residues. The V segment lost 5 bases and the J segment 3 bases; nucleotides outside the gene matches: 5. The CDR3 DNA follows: TGTGCCAGCAGTACCGGGACAGGGTTCTACGAGCAGTACTTC. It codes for CASSTGTGFYEQYF.